Shown below are 14 T cell receptor beta chains from a single sample sequenced in a study of blood T cell repertoires in COVID-19. Assay: immunoSEQ multiplex PCR; the TCRdb copy retains only in-frame clones and omits some. The sample comprises fewer than 350,000 clones, nearly 90% of which are singletons, and 9.4% rests with the top ten. The sequenced sample consisted of peripheral blood. These receptors came from a man aged 18 to 35 with active or convalescent COVID-19.

There are a few counts of this clone. This chain connects TRBV4-3 to TRBJ1-4, with D maybe TRBD1 (6 bases). The CDR3 totals 13 residues. Between the trimmed V and J ends, which lost 4 bases and 8 bases, there was a span of 11 bases. Germline CDR1 reads LGHNA; CDR2 reads YSLEER. The DNA for the CDR3 is TGCGCCAGCAGCCTCGACAGGAAGGAAAAACTGTTTTTT. This sequence encodes CASSLDRKEKLFF.

V and J are TRBV5-1 and TRBJ2-1, with 8 bases identical to TRBD2. V lost 2 bases to trimming and J lost 6 bases; unmatched junction nucleotides: 7. Germline CDR1 SGHRS, CDR2 YFSETQ. This CDR3 comprises 15 residues. CDR3 amino acids: CASSFPRGGTNEQFF. The CDR3 region has the DNA TGCGCCAGCAGCTTCCCTCGGGGGGGGACCAATGAGCAGTTCTTC.

This clone appeared once. The chain joins TRBV6-5 to TRBJ2-7, with 7 positions matching TRBD1. This CDR3 is built from 14 residues. Germline loops: CDR1 MNHEY, CDR2 SVGAGI. The ends lost 7 bases at V and 7 bases at J; junction bases unmatched: 13. The DNA of the CDR3 is TGTGCCAGCAATAGGGACAGAGGGCTGGGGGAGCAGTACTTC. Translating it yields CASNRDRGLGEQYF.

The chain employs TRBV11-2 and TRBJ1-1; D remains ambiguous. This CDR3 has 13 amino acids. The V end lost 1 base, the J end lost 4 bases, and 7 bases lay between the germline ends. Germline V gene lookup returns CDR1 SGHAT and CDR2 FQNNGV. CDR3 bases: TGTGCCAGCAGCTTAGGTCGGAGCACTGAAGCTTTCTTT. It encodes CASSLGRSTEAFF.

This clone was detected a few times. The genes are TRBV6-5 and TRBJ2-3; 7 positions agree with TRBD1. CDR3 length equals 16 residues. Germline lookup yields CDR1 MNHEY and CDR2 SVGAGI. V shed 1 base, J shed 2 bases, and the junction held 6 bases outside the gene matches. CDR3 DNA sequence: TGTGCCAGCAGTTACTTGGCAGGGGGTCTCACAGATACGCAGTATTTT. Protein product: CASSYLAGGLTDTQYF.

The chain carries TRBV6-5 and TRBJ1-2; D gene ambiguous. Germline values: CDR1 MNHEY, CDR2 SVGAGI. The CDR3 has 14 residues. Trimming removed 6 bases at V and 0 bases at J, with 11 bases between. The CDR3 coding sequence is TGTGCCAGCAGCCTCGACATGTCTAACTATGGCTACACCTTC. Protein: CASSLDMSNYGYTF.

The chain recombines TRBV9 with TRBJ1-2, with a tentative D call TRBD1 (5 bases). The V gene lost 0 bases and the J gene lost 4 bases, with 13 bases spanning the gap. The CDR3 has 15 residues. Germline CDR1 is SGDLS and CDR2 is YYNGEE. The CDR3 DNA sequence: TGTGCCAGCAGCGTAGCCGGCAGGGCATTCTATGGCTACACCTTC. It specifies CASSVAGRAFYGYTF. Complete variable domain (other parts from reference TRBV9 and TRBJ1-2): DSGVTQTPKHLITATGQRVTLRCSPRSGDLSVYWYQQSLDQGLQFLIQYYNGEERAKGNILERFSAQQFPDLHSELNLSSLELGDSALYFCASSVAGRAFYGYTFGSGTRLTVV.

V gene TRBV2 combines with J gene TRBJ1-6, with a tentative D call TRBD1 (5 bases). Trimming removed 5 bases from V and 6 bases from J, with 8 bases in between. The CDR3 contains 13 residues. Germline loops: CDR1 SNHLY, CDR2 FYNNEI. DNA for the CDR3: TGTGCCAGCAGTCCCGACAGTAATTCACCCCTCCACTTT. Protein sequence: CASSPDSNSPLHF.

V and J are TRBV7-3 and TRBJ1-3; a possible D gene is TRBD1 (5 bases). Germline V gene data show CDR1 as SGHTA and CDR2 as FQGTGA. With 1 base removed from V and 2 bases from J, the gap between germline ends came to 15 bases. The CDR3 runs to 17 residues. The CDR3 spells CASSLIDGGWTGNTIYF. The CDR3 DNA follows: TGTGCCAGCAGCTTAATTGACGGGGGTTGGACTGGAAACACCATATATTTT.

The chain combines TRBV7-2 with TRBJ1-5; D is uncertain. V lost 1 base to trimming and J lost 1 base, with 8 bases between them. From germline, CDR1 is SGHTA and CDR2 FQGNSA. The CDR3 loop spans 15 amino acids. CDR3 loop: CASSLGSRSNQPQHF. In nucleotides, the CDR3 is TGTGCCAGCAGCTTAGGGTCACGGAGCAATCAGCCCCAGCATTTT.

The gene calls are TRBV3-1 (or the pseudogene TRBV3-2) and TRBJ2-2; D is undetermined. Looked up from germline, CDR1 is LGHDT and CDR2 is YNNKEL (reference sequence). The CDR3 sequence is 12 residues long. Trimming cost V 2 bases and J 4 bases, with 2 bases left between them. The CDR3 DNA sequence: TGTGCCAGCAGCCAACTCACCGGGGAGCTGTTTTTT. It yields the protein CASSQLTGELFF.

The V and J genes are TRBV28 and TRBJ2-7, with TRBD1 identical over 10 bases. Germline CDR1 reads MDHEN; CDR2 reads SYDVKM. This CDR3 spans 15 amino acids. Trimming took 3 bases from V and 3 from J; bases not matched to a gene: 5. CDR3 loop: CASSFPGTGDYEQYF. The CDR3 DNA is TGTGCCAGCAGTTTCCCAGGGACAGGGGACTACGAGCAGTACTTC.

The chain carries TRBV6-5 and TRBJ2-1; tentative D call: TRBD1 (5 bases). Germline values: CDR1 MNHEY, CDR2 SVGAGI. The V end was cut by 1 base, the J end by 4 bases, with 11 bases between. The CDR3 extends over 15 amino acids. CDR3 sequence: CASSYFVGVYNEQFF. CDR3 in DNA: TGTGCCAGCAGTTACTTCGTAGGGGTGTACAATGAGCAGTTCTTC.

The V call is TRBV7-7, the J call TRBJ2-3; 9 bases agree with TRBD2. Germline-derived CDR1 and CDR2 are SSHAT and FNYEAQ (reference sequence). J gave up 5 bases and V 6 bases, and 9 bases lay outside the gene matches. The CDR3 spans 15 residues. CDR3 loop: CASRPIAGEVDTQYF. In DNA, the CDR3 is TGTGCCAGCAGGCCAATAGCGGGGGAGGTAGATACGCAGTATTTT.